This paragraph covers one TCR beta chain sequence. This specimen belongs to a study of T cells in Graves' hyperthyroidism and ophthalmopathy. Amplification targeted TCR beta CDR3 regions from RNA transcripts. The study used the HTBI primer set for a first-round RT-PCR of the TCR CDR3. TCRdb processed the multiplex PCR reads anew with MiXCR; each CDR3 protein has one entry. The table lists 300,000 to 400,000 distinct CDR3 sequences, approximately 18% of them singletons. Absence of ophthalmopathy progression within 18 months defined stable Graves' hyperthyroidism. In making diagnoses, clinical symptoms, serum thyroxine and TRAb, thyroid ultrasound and orbital computed tomography were all used. PBMCs were collected from a 10 ml volume of fresh peripheral blood. Trimming took 0 bases from V and 0 from J; bases not matched to a gene: 7. CDR1 and CDR2 from the germline V gene are MNHEY and SVGEGT. There are 17 residues in the CDR3.

V gene TRBV6-2 or TRBV6-3 combines with J gene TRBJ1-2; the match to TRBD1 covers 7 bases. The source material was blood. The sequence was collected from a woman aged 45-60 years with Graves' hyperthyroidism. The DNA of the CDR3 is TGTGCCAGCAGTTACTCGGGGGGACAGTACTCTAACTATGGCTACACCTTC. It is translated as CASSYSGGQYSNYGYTF.